This T cell receptor beta chain stems from a study of blood T cells in healthy people across ages. A second PCR of about 7 to 11 cycles used a sample-barcoded 5' primer and a J-beta primer mix. MiXCR, run by TCRdb on the 5' RACE reads, gives a single entry per CDR3 protein. Of 600,000 to 800,000 distinct CDR3 sequences listed, roughly half are singletons. Trimming removed 6 bases from V and 2 bases from J; junction bases left unmatched: 8. The length of the CDR3 is 15 residues. The chain combines TRBV12-3 or TRBV12-4 with TRBJ1-2; 8 bases match TRBD1. The sequenced material came from blood. This receptor was identified in a woman of 80 years or more in good health. The CDR3 bases are TGTGCCAGCAGATCTCCCGGACAGGGAAACTATGGCTACACCTTC. This codes for CASRSPGQGNYGYTF.